The rows below give T cell receptor beta chains drawn from one sample of a study of CD4 T cells in relation to SARS-CoV-2 and coronaviruses. TCRdb's table, derived via immunoSEQ multiplex PCR, lists solely in-frame clones and lacks some. Of about 59,000 clones in the sample, approximately 90% were seen once. Sequencing was carried out using memory CD4+ T cells from PBMCs. The receptors derive from a human donor in good health. Each CDR3 is given with its conserved first and last residue. The order of the fields is J gene, V gene, CDR3 length, CDR3 protein.

>TRBJ1-1|TRBV18|11
CASSFWNEAFF
>TRBJ1-1|TRBV28|16
CASSLGTRVLGTEAFF
>TRBJ1-1|TRBV7-9|14
CASSFEGGNTEAFF
>TRBJ2-7|TRBV13|14
CASSLDGIRNEQYF
>TRBJ2-1|TRBV4-1|15
CASSQDSGSSYEQFF
>TRBJ2-7|TRBV18|16
CASSPPGLAEPYEQYF
>TRBJ2-1|TRBV4-1|16
CASSPVGLAGYNEQFF
>TRBJ1-2|TRBV7-2|15
CASSLGTGGNYGYTF
>TRBJ1-1|TRBV14|14
CASSQGRQNTEAFF
>TRBJ2-3|TRBV3-1/TRBV3-2|15
CASSQEKGPKNTQYF
>TRBJ1-2|TRBV9|15
CASSPRQGTPHGYTF